One sample yielded the 29 T cell receptor beta chains listed below, sequenced in a study of T cell changes during pregnancy in multiple sclerosis. TCRdb keeps only in-frame clones here, not all; method: immunoSEQ multiplex PCR. Of about 43,000 clones in the sample, roughly 91% were seen once. Source material: PBMCs (not recorded whether the cells were cultured). The receptors originated from a female donor with multiple sclerosis, enrolled in a pregnancy study.

The gene calls are TRBV7-9 and TRBJ1-2; D may be TRBD1 (6 bases). The V end lost 5 bases, the J end lost 8 bases, and 15 bases lay between the germline ends. CDR1 and CDR2 from the germline V gene are SEHNR and FQNEAQ (reference sequence). The CDR3 has 13 residues. CDR3 DNA sequence: TGTGCCAGCAGCGAGAGTAACAGGGAGGGCTACACCTTC. It specifies CASSESNREGYTF.

The table lists this clone with a count of one. A read error may account for a junction end that differs from germline. The gene calls are TRBV18 and TRBJ2-5, with 16 bases lining up with TRBD2. Germline V gene data show CDR1 as KGHSH and CDR2 as LQKENI. This CDR3 contains 18 residues. CDR3 coding DNA: TGTGCCAGCTCACCAGGGACTAGCGGGAGGGCCCTCCAAGGGACCCAGTACTTC. It specifies CASSPGTSGRALQGTQYF. The full variable domain, rest sourced from reference TRBV18 and TRBJ2-5, is NAGVMQNPRHLVRRRGQEARLRCSPMKGHSHVYWYRQLPEEGLKFMVYLQKENIIDESGMPKERFSAEFPKEGPSILRIQQVVRGDSAAYFCASSPGTSGRALQGTQYFGPGTRLLVL.

V is TRBV5-4 and J is TRBJ2-1; D may be TRBD2 (6 bases). This CDR3 is 14 amino acids long. The V gene lost 4 bases and the J gene lost 1 base, with 9 bases spanning the gap. CDR1 SGHNT and CDR2 YYREEE come from the germline V gene (reference sequence). CDR3 region: CASSPGTSYNEQFF. The CDR3, as DNA: TGTGCCAGCAGCCCCGGGACTTCCTACAATGAGCAGTTCTTC.

J is TRBJ1-2 and V is TRBV9; 10 bases agree with TRBD1. Germline V lookup: CDR1 SGDLS, CDR2 YYNGEE. This CDR3 region has 19 residues. Losses at the gene ends were 5 bases for V and 1 base for J; bases not matched to a gene: 17. For the CDR3, the DNA is TGTGCCAGCAGAACCGAGACAGGGGGCCGAAACGGGGATAACTATGGCTACACCTTC. Its protein product is CASRTETGGRNGDNYGYTF.

V gene TRBV5-4 combines with J gene TRBJ1-1; possibly TRBD1 for D (5 bases). Germline V CDR1 and CDR2: SGHNT, YYREEE (reference sequence). Between the trimmed V and J ends, which lost 2 bases and 7 bases, there was a span of 15 bases. The CDR3 covers 14 residues. Written as DNA, the CDR3 is TGTGCCAGCAGCTTCGTAAGGGGTTGGGGTGAAGCTTTCTTT. This translates into CASSFVRGWGEAFF. Using reference TRBV5-4 and TRBJ1-1 for the parts outside the CDR3, the full variable domain is ETGVTQSPTHLIKTRGQQVTLRCSSQSGHNTVSWYQQALGQGPQFIFQYYREEENGRGNFPPRFSGLQFPNYSSELNVNALELDDSALYLCASSFVRGWGEAFFGQGTRLTVV.

This chain links TRBV5-1 with TRBJ2-7; perhaps TRBD2 as D (6 bases). CDR3 size: 19 residues. Germline CDR1 is SGHRS and CDR2 is YFSETQ. Trimming cost V 4 bases and J 5 bases, with 31 bases left between them. Here the CDR3 reads CASSVVTAGSLRADHEQYF. The CDR3 DNA is TGCGCCAGCAGCGTCGTAACCGCGGGATCCCTAAGGGCGGACCACGAGCAGTACTTC. The whole variable domain, remainder taken from reference TRBV5-1 and TRBJ2-7, is KAGVTQTPRYLIKTRGQQVTLSCSPISGHRSVSWYQQTPGQGLQFLFEYFSETQRNKGNFPGRFSGRQFSNSRSEMNVSTLELGDSALYLCASSVVTAGSLRADHEQYFGPGTRLTVT.

This clone was seen a few times. The junction differs from germline at one of its ends, possibly a read error. The rearrangement uses TRBV7-3 and TRBJ2-7; D not resolved. The CDR3 contains 8 residues. CDR1 SGHTA and CDR2 FQGTGA come from the germline V gene. The CDR3 sequence: CASSFPDF. The CDR3 region has the DNA TGTGCCAGCAGCTTCCCCGACTTC.

This sequence joins TRBV29-1 and TRBJ1-2; 7 bases match TRBD1. The J segment lost 8 bases and the V segment lost 4 bases, leaving 7 bases of the junction unmatched. Germline assignment: CDR1 SQVTM and CDR2 ANQGSEA. There are 12 residues in the CDR3. The CDR3 DNA follows: TGCAGCGTTGTTGGACAGGTGGTGGGCTACACCTTC. It is translated as CSVVGQVVGYTF.

This chain's CDR3 is CASSQTSGLTYEQYF. CDR3 coding DNA: TGTGCCAGCAGCCAAACTAGCGGGTTGACCTACGAGCAGTACTTC. J is TRBJ2-7 and V is TRBV7-8; 9 bases are a match to TRBD2. J was trimmed by 2 bases and V by 5 bases; bases with no gene match: 7. The CDR3 consists of 15 residues. Per germline, CDR1 SGHVS and CDR2 FQNEAQ.

V is TRBV4-3 and J is TRBJ2-1; perhaps TRBD2 as D (5 bases). This CDR3 has 16 amino acids. Germline CDR1 and CDR2: LGHNA and YSLEER. Trimming left V 1 base short and J 4 bases short, with 14 bases between. CDR3: CASSQVRVGRYNEQFF. CDR3 DNA sequence: TGCGCCAGCAGCCAAGTGAGGGTTGGGAGATACAATGAGCAGTTCTTC.

This rearrangement joins TRBV21-1 to TRBJ2-7; TRBD1 is the table's D call, not checked against the DNA. TRBV21-1 is given as a pseudogene. The CDR3 contains 18 residues. CDR3 protein: CASSKNGQGYLSRYEQYF. In DNA form, the CDR3 reads TGTGCCAGCAGCAAAAACGGACAGGGATATTTGTCTCGCTACGAGCAGTACTTC.

V gene TRBV6-5 combines with J gene TRBJ1-1, with 9 bases aligning to TRBD1. The V gene's germline CDR1 is MNHEY and CDR2 SVGAGI. V shed 4 bases and J 1 base; nucleotides not matched to a gene: 4. The CDR3 spans 15 residues. CDR3 nucleotides: TGTGCCAGCAGTTCTATGGGACAGGGGAACACTGAAGCTTTCTTT. This sequence encodes CASSSMGQGNTEAFF.

The chain combines TRBV7-9 with TRBJ1-1; D might be TRBD1 (6 bases). Per germline, CDR1 SEHNR and CDR2 FQNEAQ (reference sequence). The CDR3 has 15 amino acids. V lost 6 bases and J 4 bases, leaving 18 bases between the germline ends. CDR3 loop: CASSYGGGSSTEAFF. Written as DNA, the CDR3 is TGTGCCAGCAGTTACGGAGGGGGGTCTAGCACTGAAGCTTTCTTT.

This clone was detected once. The rearrangement links TRBV28 to TRBJ1-1; 7 nucleotides align to TRBD1. V was pared by 1 base and J by 10 bases, with 6 bases of the junction left unmatched. The CDR3 has 13 residues. Per germline, CDR1 MDHEN and CDR2 SYDVKM. The CDR3: CASSLFVQGGAFF. As DNA, the CDR3 is TGTGCCAGCAGTTTATTCGTTCAGGGGGGAGCTTTCTTT.

The rearrangement uses TRBV5-1 and TRBJ2-1, with 7 positions matching TRBD2. Trimming at V came to 4 bases and at J to 5 bases, leaving 9 bases not matched to a gene. This CDR3 is built from 15 residues. Germline loops: CDR1 SGHRS, CDR2 YFSETQ. The chain's CDR3 is CASSLGGGRNNEQFF. In DNA, the CDR3 is TGCGCCAGCAGCCTTGGGGGAGGGCGCAACAATGAGCAGTTCTTC.

The chain joins TRBV5-6 to TRBJ1-3; D is possibly TRBD1 (6 bases). The CDR3 spans 15 residues. The V end lost 5 bases, the J end lost 4 bases, and 16 bases lay between the germline ends. CDR1 is SGHDT and CDR2 is YYEEEE in the germline V gene. CDR3 DNA: TGTGCCAGCAGTTTAACAGGGAGACAAGGAAACACCATATATTTT. Translated, it gives CASSLTGRQGNTIYF.

The chain has TRBV7-6 and TRBJ1-1; tentatively, D is TRBD1 (5 bases). Deletions cut 7 bases from V and 2 bases from J, with 17 bases between. The CDR3 is 15 residues long. The germline V gene has CDR1 SGHVS and CDR2 FNYEAQ. DNA of the CDR3: TGTGCCAGCACCCCATACCAGGGTATAAACACTGAAGCTTTCTTT. It yields the protein CASTPYQGINTEAFF.

The rearrangement links TRBV6-5 to TRBJ2-5; D not resolved. This CDR3 is built from 14 residues. The V gene's germline CDR1 is MNHEY and CDR2 SVGAGI. Trimming shortened V by 4 bases and J by 2 bases, and 11 bases separated the two germline ends. The CDR3 loop reads CASSSVGNQETQYF. The CDR3 nucleotides read TGTGCCAGCAGTTCTGTGGGAAATCAAGAGACCCAGTACTTC.

This chain connects TRBV30 to TRBJ2-1, with 10 bases aligning to TRBD2. CDR3 size: 15 residues. J was trimmed by 1 base and V by 2 bases; bases with no gene match: 2. CDR1 is GTSNPN and CDR2 is SVGIG in the germline V gene (reference sequence). The CDR3 region is CAWSTTSGSYNEQFF. CDR3 DNA sequence: TGTGCCTGGAGTACGACTAGCGGGTCCTACAATGAGCAGTTCTTC.

V usage is TRBV28 and J usage is TRBJ2-3; D uncertain. The germline V gene encodes CDR1 MDHEN and CDR2 SYDVKM. The V gene lost 7 bases and the J gene lost 4 bases, with 9 bases spanning the gap. There are 12 residues in the CDR3. As DNA, the CDR3 is TGTGCCAGCAATATTAGGGCAGATACGCAGTATTTT. Translation gives CASNIRADTQYF.

The chain uses TRBV4-1 and TRBJ2-2; unclear D gene. V was cut by 1 base and J by 6 bases, with 9 bases left in between. The CDR3 runs 14 residues. CDR1 is MGHRA and CDR2 is YSYEKL in the germline V gene. CDR3 loop: CASSQGRVSGELFF. Here the CDR3 DNA reads TGCGCCAGCAGCCAAGGGCGCGTCTCCGGGGAGCTGTTTTTT.

This clone has more than one count but fewer than ten. V and J are TRBV7-9 and TRBJ1-1; D is possibly TRBD1 (6 bases). The V end was cut by 5 bases, the J end by 3 bases, with 19 bases between. This CDR3 is built from 16 residues. CDR1 is SEHNR and CDR2 is FQNEAQ in the germline V gene (reference sequence). CDR3 DNA: TGTGCCAGCAGCACAAACGCTGGACAGTTAGACACTGAAGCTTTCTTT. Residues: CASSTNAGQLDTEAFF.

This rearrangement joins TRBV5-1 to TRBJ2-3, with 13 bases matching TRBD2. V was pared by 4 bases and J by 5 bases, with 7 bases of the junction left unmatched. The germline CDR1 and CDR2 sequences are SGHRS and YFSETQ. The CDR3 has 16 residues. In DNA form, the CDR3 reads TGCGCCAGCAGCCCAGGACTAGCGGGAGTGGAAGATACGCAGTATTTT. It specifies CASSPGLAGVEDTQYF.

The chain has TRBV19 and TRBJ1-1, with 9 positions matching TRBD1. The CDR3 spans 14 residues. V was clipped by 4 bases and J by 4 bases; unmatched bases: 4. The germline gives CDR1 LNHDA, CDR2 SQIVND (reference sequence). The chain's CDR3 is CASSRRQGVTEAFF. CDR3 sequence (DNA): TGTGCCAGTAGTAGGAGACAGGGGGTCACTGAAGCTTTCTTT.

V usage is TRBV2 and J usage is TRBJ1-1, with 8 nucleotides matching TRBD1. The CDR3 length is 15 residues. V dropped 6 bases and J dropped 1; count of bases not matched to a gene: 7. CDR1 is SNHLY, CDR2 FYNNEI, per germline. CDR3: CASSPRTGRNTEAFF. In nucleotides, the CDR3 is TGTGCCAGCAGCCCGAGGACAGGGAGGAACACTGAAGCTTTCTTT. The complete variable domain, with remaining parts taken from reference TRBV2 and TRBJ1-1, reads EPEVTQTPSHQVTQMGQEVILRCVPISNHLYFYWYRQILGQKVEFLVSFYNNEISEKSEIFDDQFSVERPDGSNFTLKIRSTKLEDSAMYFCASSPRTGRNTEAFFGQGTRLTVV.

The V gene is TRBV5-1, the J gene TRBJ2-1; perhaps TRBD1 as D (6 bases). Germline CDR1 SGHRS, CDR2 YFSETQ. The CDR3 is 14 residues long. Trimming took off 3 bases at V and 0 bases at J, with 7 bases between the two ends. CDR3 sequence reads: CASSSDSSYNEQFF. The CDR3, as DNA: TGCGCCAGCAGCTCGGACAGCTCCTACAATGAGCAGTTCTTC.

The genes are TRBV19 and TRBJ1-5, with no clear D. This CDR3 region has 14 residues. Germline CDR1 reads LNHDA; CDR2 reads SQIVND (reference sequence). V was trimmed by 5 bases and J by 1 base, leaving 9 bases between them. CDR3 protein: CASSSSRSNQPQHF. In nucleotides, the CDR3 is TGTGCCAGTAGTTCCAGCCGGAGCAATCAGCCCCAGCATTTT.

The chain couples TRBV19 to TRBJ2-7, with TRBD2 matching 8 bases. This CDR3 spans 15 amino acids. Germline V gene data show CDR1 as LNHDA and CDR2 as SQIVND (reference sequence). V was pared by 5 bases and J by 1 base, with 7 bases of the junction left unmatched. The CDR3 DNA sequence: TGTGCCAGTAGTGTCGGACTAGCCGGTTCCTACGAGCAGTACTTC. This encodes CASSVGLAGSYEQYF. Full variable domain (missing parts from reference TRBV19 and TRBJ2-7): DGGITQSPKYLFRKEGQNVTLSCEQNLNHDAMYWYRQDPGQGLRLIYYSQIVNDFQKGDIAEGYSVSREKKESFPLTVTSAQKNPTAFYLCASSVGLAGSYEQYFGPGTRLTVT.

V gene TRBV27 combines with J gene TRBJ2-1, with TRBD2 matching 11 bases. The CDR3 contains 15 residues. The germline gives CDR1 MNHEY, CDR2 SMNVEV (reference sequence). The trim removed 3 bases at V and 8 bases at J, leaving 6 bases unmatched. The CDR3: CASSFGTSGWDEQFF. In DNA form, the CDR3 reads TGTGCCAGCAGTTTCGGGACTAGCGGTTGGGATGAGCAGTTCTTC.